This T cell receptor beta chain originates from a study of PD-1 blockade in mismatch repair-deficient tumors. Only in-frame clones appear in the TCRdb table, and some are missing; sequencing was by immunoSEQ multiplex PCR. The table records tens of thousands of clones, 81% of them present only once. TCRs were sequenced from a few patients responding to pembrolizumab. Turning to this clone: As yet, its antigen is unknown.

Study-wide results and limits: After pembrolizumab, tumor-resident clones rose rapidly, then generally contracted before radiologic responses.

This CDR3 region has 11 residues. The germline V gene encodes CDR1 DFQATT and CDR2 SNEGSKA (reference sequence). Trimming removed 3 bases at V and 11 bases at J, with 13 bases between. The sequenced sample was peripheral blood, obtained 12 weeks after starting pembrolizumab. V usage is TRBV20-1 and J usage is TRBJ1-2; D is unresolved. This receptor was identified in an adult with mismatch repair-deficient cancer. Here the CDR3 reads CSARSDDRYTF. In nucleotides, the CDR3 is TGCAGTGCTAGGTCGGACGACCGGTACACCTTC.